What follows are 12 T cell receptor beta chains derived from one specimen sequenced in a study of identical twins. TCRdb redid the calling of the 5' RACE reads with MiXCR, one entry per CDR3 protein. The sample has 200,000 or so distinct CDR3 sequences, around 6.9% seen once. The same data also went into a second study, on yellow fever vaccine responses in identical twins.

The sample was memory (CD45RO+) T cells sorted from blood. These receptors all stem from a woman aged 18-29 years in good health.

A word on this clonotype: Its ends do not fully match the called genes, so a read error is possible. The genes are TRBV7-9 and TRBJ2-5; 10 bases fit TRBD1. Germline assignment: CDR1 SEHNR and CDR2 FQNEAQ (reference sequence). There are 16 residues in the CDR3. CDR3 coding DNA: TGTTCCAGCAGCTCCGGAGGGACAGGGGCCCAAGAGACCCAGTACTTC. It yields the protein CSSSSGGTGAQETQYF.

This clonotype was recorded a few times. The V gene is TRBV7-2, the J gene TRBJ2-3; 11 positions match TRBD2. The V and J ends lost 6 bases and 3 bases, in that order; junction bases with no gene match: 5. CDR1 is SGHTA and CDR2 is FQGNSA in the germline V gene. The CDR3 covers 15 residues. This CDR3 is CASSASGGKTDTQYF. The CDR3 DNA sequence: TGTGCCAGCAGTGCTAGCGGGGGGAAAACAGATACGCAGTATTTT.

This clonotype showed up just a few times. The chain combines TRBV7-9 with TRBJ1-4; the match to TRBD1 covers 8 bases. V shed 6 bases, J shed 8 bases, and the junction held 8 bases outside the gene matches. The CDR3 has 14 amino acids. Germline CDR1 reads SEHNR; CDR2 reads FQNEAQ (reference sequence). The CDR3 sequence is CASSGDRSREKLFF. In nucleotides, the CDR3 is TGTGCCAGCAGTGGGGACAGGTCGCGGGAAAAACTGTTTTTT.

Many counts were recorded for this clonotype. The CDR3 here is CASSSSDPQETQYF. The CDR3 DNA reads as TGCGCCAGCAGCTCTAGCGATCCCCAGGAGACCCAGTACTTC. This rearrangement joins TRBV5-1 to TRBJ2-5, with D perhaps matching TRBD2 (6 bases). Between the trimmed V and J ends, which lost 3 bases and 5 bases, there was a span of 14 bases. The CDR3 covers 14 residues. CDR1 SGHRS and CDR2 YFSETQ come from the germline V gene.

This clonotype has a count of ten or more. CDR3 sequence reads: CASSLTGQGETQYF. The CDR3 DNA sequence: TGTGCCAGCAGCTTAACGGGACAGGGGGAGACCCAGTACTTC. The chain combines TRBV7-2 with TRBJ2-5; 10 bases align to TRBD1. The CDR3 is 14 residues long. CDR1 and CDR2 (germline): SGHTA, FQGNSA. The V and J ends lost 2 bases and 5 bases, in that order; junction bases with no gene match: 2. The entire variable domain, with the rest obtained from reference TRBV7-2 and TRBJ2-5, is as follows: GAGVSQSPSNKVTEKGKDVELRCDPISGHTALYWYRQSLGQGLEFLIYFQGNSAPDKSGLPSDRFSAERTGGSVSTLTIQRTQQEDSAVYLCASSLTGQGETQYFGPGTRLLVL.

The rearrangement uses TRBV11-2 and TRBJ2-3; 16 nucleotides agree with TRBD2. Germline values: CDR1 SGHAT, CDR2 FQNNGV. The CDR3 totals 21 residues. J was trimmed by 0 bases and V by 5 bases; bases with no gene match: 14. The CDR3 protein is CASSLRLAPGLAGGSTDTQYF. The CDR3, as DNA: TGTGCCAGCAGCCTGAGATTGGCACCGGGACTAGCGGGAGGGAGCACAGATACGCAGTATTTT.

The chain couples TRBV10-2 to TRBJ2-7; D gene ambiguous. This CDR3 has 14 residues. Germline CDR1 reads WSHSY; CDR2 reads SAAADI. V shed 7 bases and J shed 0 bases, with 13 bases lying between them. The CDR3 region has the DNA TGCGCCAGCATCGATGGGTATACCTCCTACGAGCAGTACTTC. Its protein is CASIDGYTSYEQYF.

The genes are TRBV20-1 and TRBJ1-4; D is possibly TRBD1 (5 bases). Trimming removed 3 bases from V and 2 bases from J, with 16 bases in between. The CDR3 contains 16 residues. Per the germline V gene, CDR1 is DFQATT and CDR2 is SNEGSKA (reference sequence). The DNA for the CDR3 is TGCAGTGCTAGCCCTAGAGCAGGGCGCACTAATGAAAAACTGTTTTTT. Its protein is CSASPRAGRTNEKLFF.

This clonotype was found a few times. The CDR3 DNA is TGTGCCAGCAGCAAGGACAGGGTAATCTATGGCTACACCTTC. Translated, it gives CASSKDRVIYGYTF. J is TRBJ1-2 and V is TRBV7-2, with 8 nucleotides matching TRBD1. V lost 5 bases to trimming and J lost 4 bases; unmatched junction nucleotides: 6. This CDR3 has 14 residues. CDR1 and CDR2 (germline): SGHTA, FQGNSA.

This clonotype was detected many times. The CDR3 region is CASSLTPQPQHF. As DNA, the CDR3 is TGTGCCAGCAGTTTAACACCTCAGCCCCAGCATTTT. The J gene is TRBJ1-5, the V gene TRBV28; the D is unclear. The CDR3 consists of 12 residues. Germline CDR1 is MDHEN and CDR2 is SYDVKM. V was shortened by 2 bases and J by 6 bases, with 5 bases between the two germline ends.

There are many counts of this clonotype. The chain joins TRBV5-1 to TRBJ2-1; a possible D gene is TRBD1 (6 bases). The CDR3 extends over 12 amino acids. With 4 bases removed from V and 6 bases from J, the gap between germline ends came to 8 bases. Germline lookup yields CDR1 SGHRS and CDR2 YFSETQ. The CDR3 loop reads CASSRTVNEQFF. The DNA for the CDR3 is TGCGCCAGCAGCAGGACAGTCAATGAGCAGTTCTTC.

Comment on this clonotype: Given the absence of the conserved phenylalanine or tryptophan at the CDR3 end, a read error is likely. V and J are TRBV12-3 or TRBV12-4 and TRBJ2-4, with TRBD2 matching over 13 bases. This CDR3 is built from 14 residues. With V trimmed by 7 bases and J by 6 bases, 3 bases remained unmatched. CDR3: CASTGTSGVNIQYS. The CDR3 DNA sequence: TGTGCCAGCACCGGGACTAGCGGGGTAAACATTCAGTACTCC.